The 14 T cell receptor beta chains below were found in one sample sequenced in a study of radiotherapy plus CTLA-4 blockade in lung cancer. Here immunoSEQ multiplex PCR was the method, and the copy in TCRdb shows in-frame clones only, minus some. The sample carries approximately 80,000 clones, roughly 79% recorded once. The sequencing used peripheral blood, collected from a patient treated with radiotherapy plus ipilimumab. The receptor set was obtained from a human donor with non-small cell lung cancer whose response to radiotherapy plus ipilimumab could not be evaluated. Some clones in this sample may be carry-over from other donors' samples.

This chain connects TRBV28 to TRBJ2-5; TRBD2 matches at 12 bases. Per germline, CDR1 MDHEN and CDR2 SYDVKM. This CDR3 has 18 amino acids. V was clipped by 7 bases and J by 2 bases; unmatched bases: 14. The CDR3 here is CASTQTRGLAGLQETQYF. The CDR3, as DNA: TGTGCCAGCACCCAAACTCGGGGACTAGCGGGCCTTCAAGAGACCCAGTACTTC.

Comments on this clone: Other DNA sequences in this specimen translate into the identical CDR3. V and J are TRBV13 and TRBJ2-1; D may be TRBD2 (6 bases). Trimming took 1 base from V and 4 from J, leaving 11 bases between them. The CDR3 totals 15 residues. Germline CDR1 PRHDT, CDR2 FYEKMQ (reference sequence). CDR3 sequence reads: CASSLVGSGYNEQFF. Here the CDR3 DNA reads TGTGCCAGCAGCTTAGTCGGTAGCGGTTACAATGAGCAGTTCTTC.

CDR3 amino acids: CASSPGLAGELFF. The CDR3 DNA sequence: TGCGCCAGTTCGCCGGGTCTAGCCGGGGAGCTGTTTTTT. V and J are TRBV5-1 and TRBJ2-2; no definite D call. Trimming took off 8 bases at V and 6 bases at J, with 14 bases between the two ends. The CDR3 contains 13 residues. Germline assignment: CDR1 SGHRS and CDR2 YFSETQ.

This sequence joins TRBV28 and TRBJ2-2; 12 nucleotides agree with TRBD1. V lost 5 bases to trimming and J lost 7 bases; unmatched junction nucleotides: 8. CDR1 MDHEN and CDR2 SYDVKM come from the germline V gene. This CDR3 is built from 16 residues. Written as DNA, the CDR3 is TGTGCCAGCAGTCTCGGGACAGGGGGCATTATCGGGGAGCTGTTTTTT. Translating gives CASSLGTGGIIGELFF.

This chain connects TRBV7-8 to TRBJ1-2; D is possibly TRBD1 (5 bases). Germline V gene sequence: CDR1 SGHVS, CDR2 FQNEAQ. The CDR3 runs 16 residues. Trimming shortened V by 6 bases and J by 3 bases, and 20 bases separated the two germline ends. The CDR3 region is CASRETGGLGDYGYTF. In DNA form, the CDR3 reads TGTGCCAGCAGGGAAACCGGGGGTCTAGGGGACTATGGCTACACCTTC.

The chain employs TRBV7-2 and TRBJ1-2, with 9 bases aligning to TRBD1. CDR3 length: 14 amino acids. In germline, CDR1 is SGHTA, CDR2 FQGNSA. The V and J ends lost 5 bases and 8 bases, in that order; junction bases with no gene match: 9. CDR3 coding DNA: TGTGCCAGCAGCCTAGGACAGGGGAAATGGGGCTACACCTTC. Translating gives CASSLGQGKWGYTF.

The rearrangement uses TRBV7-2 and TRBJ2-7; possible D gene TRBD1, 6 bases. CDR1 and CDR2 from the germline V gene are SGHTA and FQGNSA. Trimming stripped 3 bases from V and 0 bases from J, with 12 bases between. The CDR3 totals 15 residues. The CDR3 bases are TGTGCCAGCAGCTTGGGGCAAGGGGGCTCCTACGAGCAGTACTTC. Amino acid sequence: CASSLGQGGSYEQYF.

The chain recombines TRBV9 with TRBJ2-3, with a tentative D call TRBD1 (5 bases). The CDR3 runs 15 residues. Trimming removed 0 bases from V and 2 bases from J, with 10 bases in between. CDR1 and CDR2 (germline): SGDLS, YYNGEE. The CDR3 reads CASSVDRPSTDTQYF. CDR3 nucleotide sequence: TGTGCCAGCAGCGTAGACAGGCCCTCCACAGATACGCAGTATTTT. Full variable domain (remainder filled in from reference TRBV9 and TRBJ2-3): DSGVTQTPKHLITATGQRVTLRCSPRSGDLSVYWYQQSLDQGLQFLIQYYNGEERAKGNILERFSAQQFPDLHSELNLSSLELGDSALYFCASSVDRPSTDTQYFGPGTRLTVL.

This chain uses TRBV18 with TRBJ1-6; the D is unclear. V was cut by 3 bases and J by 0 bases, with 3 bases left in between. The CDR3 is 14 amino acids. The V gene's germline CDR1 is KGHSH and CDR2 LQKENI. The CDR3 protein is CASSPSSYNSPLHF. In DNA, the CDR3 is TGTGCCAGCTCACCGAGCTCCTATAATTCACCCCTCCACTTT. Full variable domain (remainder filled in from reference TRBV18 and TRBJ1-6): NAGVMQNPRHLVRRRGQEARLRCSPMKGHSHVYWYRQLPEEGLKFMVYLQKENIIDESGMPKERFSAEFPKEGPSILRIQQVVRGDSAAYFCASSPSSYNSPLHFGNGTRLTVT.

The chain carries TRBV28 and TRBJ2-3; D may be TRBD1 (6 bases). The CDR3 has 15 amino acids. Germline CDR1 and CDR2: MDHEN and SYDVKM. Trimming left V 3 bases short and J 3 bases short, with 13 bases between. The CDR3 spells CASSLARGWTDTQYF. The CDR3 nucleotides are TGTGCCAGCAGTTTGGCCAGGGGATGGACAGATACGCAGTATTTT. Supplemented by reference TRBV28 and TRBJ2-3, the full variable domain reads DVKVTQSSRYLVKRTGEKVFLECVQDMDHENMFWYRQDPGLGLRLIYFSYDVKMKEKGDIPEGYSVSREKKERFSLILESASTNQTSMYLCASSLARGWTDTQYFGPGTRLTVL.

The chain combines TRBV4-1 with TRBJ2-7; 9 positions agree with TRBD2. This CDR3 contains 14 residues. Trimming cost V 4 bases and J 9 bases; bases outside gene matches: 10. Germline V gives CDR1 MGHRA, CDR2 YSYEKL. CDR3 amino acids: CASSLAGEEARQYF. CDR3 DNA sequence: TGCGCCAGCAGCCTAGCGGGGGAAGAAGCTAGGCAGTACTTC.

The chain has TRBV11-1 and TRBJ1-1; TRBD1 might be the D (6 bases). This CDR3 contains 17 residues. Trimming stripped 0 bases from V and 0 bases from J, with 14 bases between. Looked up from germline, CDR1 is SGHAT and CDR2 is FQDESV (reference sequence). CDR3 sequence reads: CASSLAQGVRMNTEAFF. As DNA, the CDR3 is TGTGCCAGCAGCTTAGCACAGGGAGTTAGGATGAACACTGAAGCTTTCTTT.

The genes are TRBV29-1 and TRBJ2-5; 7 nucleotides align to TRBD1. Unmatched junction bases numbered 11, after V lost 8 bases and J lost 5 bases. In germline, CDR1 is SQVTM, CDR2 ANQGSEA. The CDR3 has 13 amino acids. This CDR3 is CSLSEGARETQYF. DNA of the CDR3: TGCAGCCTGTCTGAGGGGGCACGGGAGACCCAGTACTTC.

The CDR3 sequence is CASTPPGGSNQPQHF. The CDR3 coding sequence is TGTGCCAGCACCCCCCCGGGGGGTAGCAATCAGCCCCAGCATTTT. V and J are TRBV6-6 and TRBJ1-5; maybe TRBD1 (5 bases). CDR1 is MNHNY, CDR2 SVGAGI, per germline (reference sequence). This CDR3 comprises 15 residues. Trimming took off 7 bases at V and 0 bases at J, with 13 bases between the two ends.